Shown below are 15 T cell receptor beta chains from a single sample sequenced in a study of cytomegalovirus exposure and HLA in healthy donors. Measured with immunoSEQ multiplex PCR; TCRdb has only the in-frame clones, and not every one. The sample includes 150,000 to 200,000 clones, more than 75% seen only once; the top ten take around 3%. Sequenced material: PBMCs. The source of these receptors is a man younger than 30 in good health and CMV-seronegative.

The chain combines TRBV29-1 with TRBJ2-4; TRBD1 matches at 7 bases. V gave up 6 bases and J gave up 0 bases; unmatched junction bases: 2. Germline V gene data show CDR1 as SQVTM and CDR2 as ANQGSEA. This CDR3 region has 13 residues. CDR3 residues: CSVGQSAKNIQYF. CDR3 nucleotides: TGCAGCGTGGGACAGTCAGCCAAAAACATTCAGTACTTC.

V gene TRBV28 combines with J gene TRBJ1-1; unclear D gene. CDR3 length: 14 amino acids. Trimming pared 2 bases from V and 0 bases from J, leaving 7 bases between. The germline V gene encodes CDR1 MDHEN and CDR2 SYDVKM. The CDR3 sequence is CASSLGRMNTEAFF. CDR3 DNA: TGTGCCAGCAGTTTAGGCAGAATGAACACTGAAGCTTTCTTT.

The chain couples TRBV5-1 to TRBJ1-1; no definite D call. The CDR3 loop spans 14 amino acids. Trimming left V 2 bases short and J 1 base short, with 9 bases between. Germline CDR1 reads SGHRS; CDR2 reads YFSETQ. This CDR3 reads CASSFDGKNTEAFF. In DNA, the CDR3 is TGCGCCAGCAGCTTCGACGGGAAGAACACTGAAGCTTTCTTT.

This clone was observed at least ten times. The V call is TRBV5-1, the J call TRBJ2-3; 7 bases line up with TRBD1. V was clipped by 0 bases and J by 2 bases; unmatched bases: 3. There are 15 residues in the CDR3. Germline V lookup: CDR1 SGHRS, CDR2 YFSETQ. The DNA for the CDR3 is TGCGCCAGCAGCTTGGAGGGACAGCACACAGATACGCAGTATTTT. It yields the protein CASSLEGQHTDTQYF.

The rearrangement joins TRBV14 to TRBJ1-6; no definite D call. The CDR3 has 14 amino acids. V was cut by 3 bases and J by 7 bases, with 10 bases left in between. The V gene's germline CDR1 is SGHDN and CDR2 FVKESK. This CDR3 reads CASSQRFSNSPLHF. CDR3 nucleotides: TGTGCCAGCAGCCAGCGGTTTTCGAATTCACCCCTCCACTTT. The whole variable domain, filled in from reference TRBV14 and TRBJ1-6, reads EAGVTQFPSHSVIEKGQTVTLRCDPISGHDNLYWYRRVMGKEIKFLLHFVKESKQDESGMPNNRFLAERTGGTYSTLKVQPAELEDSGVYFCASSQRFSNSPLHFGNGTRLTVT.

The chain joins TRBV6-5 to TRBJ1-5, with 8 bases that match TRBD1. The germline CDR1 and CDR2 sequences are MNHEY and SVGAGI. The CDR3 is 15 amino acids. V shed 5 bases and J 5 bases; nucleotides not matched to a gene: 8. This CDR3 reads CASSATGTGDQPQHF. CDR3 nucleotide sequence: TGTGCCAGCAGTGCGACCGGGACAGGCGATCAGCCCCAGCATTTT.

This clone was observed once. J is TRBJ2-2 and V is TRBV13, with a tentative D call TRBD1 (6 bases). The CDR3 has 15 residues. V lost 5 bases to trimming and J lost 2 bases, with 12 bases between them. CDR1 and CDR2 from the germline V gene are PRHDT and FYEKMQ (reference sequence). DNA for the CDR3: TGTGCCAGCAGCCCCAGGACAGTCAACACCGGGGAGCTGTTTTTT. This codes for CASSPRTVNTGELFF.

This rearrangement joins TRBV2 to TRBJ2-5; 9 bases are shared with TRBD1. This CDR3 contains 15 residues. V shed 5 bases and J 4 bases; nucleotides not matched to a gene: 8. Germline CDR1 SNHLY, CDR2 FYNNEI. CDR3 in DNA: TGTGCCAGCAGTAAGACCGGGACAGGGACAGAGACCCAGTACTTC. This codes for CASSKTGTGTETQYF.

The gene calls are TRBV11-2 and TRBJ1-6; maybe TRBD1 (5 bases). V shed 2 bases and J shed 9 bases, with 14 bases lying between them. Per the germline V gene, CDR1 is SGHAT and CDR2 is FQNNGV. This CDR3 is built from 15 residues. The CDR3 nucleotides read TGTGCCAGCAGCTTATCGGAGAAAAGGGGTTCACCCCTCCACTTT. This sequence encodes CASSLSEKRGSPLHF.

This chain joins TRBV5-1 and TRBJ2-1, with 13 bases identical to TRBD2. Trimming took 4 bases from V and 6 from J; bases not matched to a gene: 10. This CDR3 spans 17 amino acids. The germline V gene has CDR1 SGHRS and CDR2 YFSETQ. This CDR3 is CASSLPGTSGTINEQFF. In DNA form, the CDR3 reads TGCGCCAGCAGCCTCCCGGGGACTAGCGGGACTATCAATGAGCAGTTCTTC. The full variable domain, its missing parts supplied by reference TRBV5-1 and TRBJ2-1, is KAGVTQTPRYLIKTRGQQVTLSCSPISGHRSVSWYQQTPGQGLQFLFEYFSETQRNKGNFPGRFSGRQFSNSRSEMNVSTLELGDSALYLCASSLPGTSGTINEQFFGPGTRLTVL.

The gene calls are TRBV6-5 and TRBJ1-4, with D unclear. The CDR3 is 14 residues long. In germline, CDR1 is MNHEY, CDR2 SVGAGI. V was trimmed by 0 bases and J by 2 bases, leaving 4 bases between them. CDR3 in DNA: TGTGCCAGCAGTTACTCCGGGACTAATGAAAAACTGTTTTTT. Its translation: CASSYSGTNEKLFF.

The rearrangement links TRBV19 to TRBJ1-2; D is ambiguous. V was trimmed by 7 bases and J by 1 base, leaving 7 bases between them. The germline CDR1 and CDR2 sequences are LNHDA and SQIVND (reference sequence). The CDR3 covers 12 residues. For the CDR3, the DNA is TGTGCCAGTAACAGCCTTAACTATGGCTACACCTTC. It encodes CASNSLNYGYTF.

The chain recombines TRBV5-4 with TRBJ1-4, with TRBD1 matching over 9 bases. V was pared by 3 bases and J by 10 bases, with 10 bases of the junction left unmatched. Germline lookup yields CDR1 SGHNT and CDR2 YYREEE (reference sequence). The CDR3 sequence is 15 residues long. CDR3 bases: TGTGCCAGCAGCTCGCAAGACAGGGGGTATGGAAAACTGTTTTTT. Amino acids: CASSSQDRGYGKLFF.

The chain links TRBV6-5 to TRBJ1-4; D unresolved. V was shortened by 0 bases and J by 8 bases, with 13 bases between the two germline ends. This CDR3 region has 15 residues. Germline assignment: CDR1 MNHEY and CDR2 SVGAGI. CDR3 nucleotides: TGTGCCAGCAGTTACTCCGGGAGTTTGAAGGAAAAACTGTTTTTT. It yields the protein CASSYSGSLKEKLFF.

The CDR3 region has the DNA TGTGCCTGGAGTGTAGGGGCCGCTACTCCGGCTGAAGCTTTCTTT. It specifies CAWSVGAATPAEAFF. The chain couples TRBV30 to TRBJ1-1; TRBD1 might be the D (5 bases). CDR1 is GTSNPN, CDR2 SVGIG, per germline (reference sequence). Trimming removed 0 bases from V and 6 bases from J, with 17 bases in between. This CDR3 has 15 residues. Full variable domain (outside the CDR3, taken from reference TRBV30 and TRBJ1-1): SQTIHQWPATLVQPVGSPLSLECTVEGTSNPNLYWYRQAAGRGLQLLFYSVGIGQISSEVPQNLSASRPQDRQFILSSKKLLLSDSGFYLCAWSVGAATPAEAFFGQGTRLTVV.